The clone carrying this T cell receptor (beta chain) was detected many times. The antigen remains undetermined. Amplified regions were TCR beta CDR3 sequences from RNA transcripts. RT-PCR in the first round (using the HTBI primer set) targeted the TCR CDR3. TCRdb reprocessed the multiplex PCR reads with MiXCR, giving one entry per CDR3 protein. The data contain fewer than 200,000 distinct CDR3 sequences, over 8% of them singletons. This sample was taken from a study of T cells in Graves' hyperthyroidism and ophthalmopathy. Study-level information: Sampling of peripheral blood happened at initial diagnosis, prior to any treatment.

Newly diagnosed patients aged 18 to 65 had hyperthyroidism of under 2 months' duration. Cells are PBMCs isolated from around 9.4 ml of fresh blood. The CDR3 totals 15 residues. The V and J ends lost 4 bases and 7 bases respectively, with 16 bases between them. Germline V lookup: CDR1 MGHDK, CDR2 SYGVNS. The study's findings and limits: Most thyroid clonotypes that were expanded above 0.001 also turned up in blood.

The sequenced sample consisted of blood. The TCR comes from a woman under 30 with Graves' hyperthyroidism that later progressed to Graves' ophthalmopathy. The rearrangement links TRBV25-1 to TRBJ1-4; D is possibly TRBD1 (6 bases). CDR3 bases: TGTGCCAGCAGTGGCGTGGGGGCGGTGACTGAAAAACTGTTTTTT. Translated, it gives CASSGVGAVTEKLFF. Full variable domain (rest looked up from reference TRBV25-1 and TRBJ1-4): EADIYQTPRYLVIGTGKKITLECSQTMGHDKMYWYQQDPGMELHLIHYSYGVNSTEKGDLSSESTVSRIRTEHFPLTLESARPSHTSQYLCASSGVGAVTEKLFFGSGTQLSVL.